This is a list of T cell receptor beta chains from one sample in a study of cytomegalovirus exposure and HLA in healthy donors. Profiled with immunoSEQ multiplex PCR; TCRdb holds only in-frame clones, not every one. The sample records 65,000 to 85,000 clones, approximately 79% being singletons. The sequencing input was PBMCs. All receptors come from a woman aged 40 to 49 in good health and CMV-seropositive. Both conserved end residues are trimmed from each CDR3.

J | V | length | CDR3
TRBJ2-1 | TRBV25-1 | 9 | ASVLGSEQF
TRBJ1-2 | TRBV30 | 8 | AWYRGGYT
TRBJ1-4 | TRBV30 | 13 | ACTKTQGSPEKLF
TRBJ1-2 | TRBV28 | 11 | ASRTGLGYGYT
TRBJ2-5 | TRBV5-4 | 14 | ASSAGTSGVGKTQY
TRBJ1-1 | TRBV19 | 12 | ASSTGTGNTEAF
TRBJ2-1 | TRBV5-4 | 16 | ASSLVQARAGSYNEQF
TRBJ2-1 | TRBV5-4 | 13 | ASSLGQGAVNEQF
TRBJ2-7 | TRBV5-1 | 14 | ASSSSVGVVPYEQY
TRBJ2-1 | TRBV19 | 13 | ASTPGDRVYTEQF
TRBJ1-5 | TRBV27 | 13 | ASSLRQGGNQPQH
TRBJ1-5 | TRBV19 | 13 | ASSVAGGATQPQH
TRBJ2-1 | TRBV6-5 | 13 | ASRQNRGPGHEQF
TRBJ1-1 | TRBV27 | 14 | ASTPRPGTVNTEAF
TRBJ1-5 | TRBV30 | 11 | AWARGSNQPQH
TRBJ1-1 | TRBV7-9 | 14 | ASSPHLGQGQTEAF
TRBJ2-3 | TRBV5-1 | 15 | ASSLELQGIGTDTQY
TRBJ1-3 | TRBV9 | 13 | ASSVEGASGNTIY
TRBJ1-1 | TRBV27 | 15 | ASSFLRRTGNDTEAF
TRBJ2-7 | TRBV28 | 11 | ASRLTGVYEQY
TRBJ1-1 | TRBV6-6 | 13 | ASSSHDRGLTEAF
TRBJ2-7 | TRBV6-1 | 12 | ASSTGGLSYEQY
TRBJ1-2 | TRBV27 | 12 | ASSSGTGSYGYT
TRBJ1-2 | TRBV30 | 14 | AWSDGTGGPMGGYT